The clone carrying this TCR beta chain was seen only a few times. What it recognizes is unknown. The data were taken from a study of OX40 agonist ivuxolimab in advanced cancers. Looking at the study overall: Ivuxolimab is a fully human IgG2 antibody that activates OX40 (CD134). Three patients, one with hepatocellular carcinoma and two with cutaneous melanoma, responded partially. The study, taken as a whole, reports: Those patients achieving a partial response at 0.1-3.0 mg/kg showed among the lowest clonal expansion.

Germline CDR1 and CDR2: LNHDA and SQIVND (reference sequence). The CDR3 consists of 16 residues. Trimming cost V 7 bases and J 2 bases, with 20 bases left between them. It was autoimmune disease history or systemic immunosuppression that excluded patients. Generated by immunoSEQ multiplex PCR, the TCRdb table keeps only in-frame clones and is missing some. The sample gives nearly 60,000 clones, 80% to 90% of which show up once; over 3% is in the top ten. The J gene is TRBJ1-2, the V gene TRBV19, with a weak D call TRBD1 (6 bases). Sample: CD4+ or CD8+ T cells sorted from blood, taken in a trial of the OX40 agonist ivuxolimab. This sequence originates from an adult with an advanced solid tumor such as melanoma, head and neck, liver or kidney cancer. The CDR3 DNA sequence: TGTGCCAGTACCCAAGGTGGGAACAGGGCGAACTATGGCTACACCTTC. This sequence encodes CASTQGGNRANYGYTF.